The clone carrying this T cell receptor beta chain has just a few counts. Its antigen is still unknown. This specimen belongs to a study of CD8+ T cells in alopecia areata. General study findings and limits: Among the cells sequenced in scalp samples are also the resident alphabeta T cells of normal skin.

After isolation, RNA underwent reverse transcription to generate cDNA as the sequencing template. Repertoires were generated with immunoSEQ multiplex PCR, while TCRdb's copy carries only in-frame clones and drops some. The table shows around 140,000 clones, with approximately 49% occurring only once. Germline V lookup: CDR1 MNHEY, CDR2 SMNVEV (reference sequence). J gave up 5 bases and V 0 bases, and 8 bases lay outside the gene matches. There are 16 residues in the CDR3. This chain joins TRBV27 and TRBJ2-5; the match to TRBD2 covers 8 bases. The sample was CD8+ T cells sorted from blood, taken at week 0. The TCR originated in a human donor with alopecia areata. Here the CDR3 DNA reads TGTGCCAGCAGTTTATCGCGGGGGGCGTCCGAGGAGACCCAGTACTTC. This gives the protein CASSLSRGASEETQYF.